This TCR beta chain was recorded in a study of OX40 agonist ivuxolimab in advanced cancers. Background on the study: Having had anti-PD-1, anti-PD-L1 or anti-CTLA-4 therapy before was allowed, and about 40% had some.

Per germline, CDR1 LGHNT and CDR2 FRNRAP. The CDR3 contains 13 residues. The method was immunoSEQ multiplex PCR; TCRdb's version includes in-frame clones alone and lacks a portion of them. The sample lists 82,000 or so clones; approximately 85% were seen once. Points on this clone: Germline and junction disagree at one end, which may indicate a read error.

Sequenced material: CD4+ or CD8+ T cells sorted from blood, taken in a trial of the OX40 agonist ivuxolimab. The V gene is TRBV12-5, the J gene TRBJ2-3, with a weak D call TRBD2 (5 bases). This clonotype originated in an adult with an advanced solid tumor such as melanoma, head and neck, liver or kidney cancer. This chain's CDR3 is CASGLGGTDTQYF. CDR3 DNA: TGTGCTAGTGGGTTGGGAGGCACAGATACGCAGTATTTT. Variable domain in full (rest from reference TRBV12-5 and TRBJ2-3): DARVTQTPRHKVTEMGQEVTMRCQPILGHNTVFWYRQTMMQGLELLAYFRNRAPLDDSGMPKDRFSAEMPDATLATLKIQPSEPRDSAVYFCASGLGGTDTQYFGPGTRLTVL.